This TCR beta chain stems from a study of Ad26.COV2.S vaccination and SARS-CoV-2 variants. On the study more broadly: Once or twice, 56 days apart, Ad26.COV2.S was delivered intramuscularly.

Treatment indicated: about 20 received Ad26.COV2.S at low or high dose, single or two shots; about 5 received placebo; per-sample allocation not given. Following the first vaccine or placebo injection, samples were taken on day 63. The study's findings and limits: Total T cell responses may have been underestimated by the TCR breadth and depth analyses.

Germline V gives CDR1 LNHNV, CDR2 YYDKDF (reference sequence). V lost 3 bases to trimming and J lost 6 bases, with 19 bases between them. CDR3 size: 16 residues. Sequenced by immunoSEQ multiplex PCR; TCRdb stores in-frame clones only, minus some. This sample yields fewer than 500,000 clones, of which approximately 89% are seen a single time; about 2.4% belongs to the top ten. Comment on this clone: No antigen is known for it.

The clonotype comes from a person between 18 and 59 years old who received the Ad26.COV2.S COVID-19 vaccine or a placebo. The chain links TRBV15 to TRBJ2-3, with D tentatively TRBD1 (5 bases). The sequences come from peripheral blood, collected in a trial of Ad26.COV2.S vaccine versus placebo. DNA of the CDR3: TGTGCCACCAGCAGTGGCCTTTGGAAGGGGTCTGATACGCAGTATTTT. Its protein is CATSSGLWKGSDTQYF.